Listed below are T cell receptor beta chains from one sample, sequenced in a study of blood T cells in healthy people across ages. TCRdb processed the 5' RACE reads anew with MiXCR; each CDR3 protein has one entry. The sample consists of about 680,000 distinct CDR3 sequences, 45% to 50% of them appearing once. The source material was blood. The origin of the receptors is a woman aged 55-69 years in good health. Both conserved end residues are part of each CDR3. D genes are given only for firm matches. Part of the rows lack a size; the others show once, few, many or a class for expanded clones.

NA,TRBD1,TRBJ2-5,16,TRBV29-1,TGCAGCATTGAAGGCCCGGGACAGGGGATCCAAGAGACCCAGTACTTC,CSIEGPGQGIQETQYF
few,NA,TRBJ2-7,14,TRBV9,TGTGCCAGCAGCGTAACCCGGGACCCCCAGGCTCAGTACTTC,CASSVTRDPQAQYF
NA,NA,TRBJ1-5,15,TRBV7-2,TGTGCCAGCAGCTTTGACAGGTATAGCAATCAGCCCCAGCATTTT,CASSFDRYSNQPQHF
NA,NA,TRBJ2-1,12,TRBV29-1,TGCAGCCCTTGGGACTTCCGGAATGAGCAGTTCTTC,CSPWDFRNEQFF
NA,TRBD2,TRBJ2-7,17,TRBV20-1,TGCAGTGCTAGGGCGGGAGGCCTACAAAGAAAATCCTACGAGCAGTACTTC,CSARAGGLQRKSYEQYF
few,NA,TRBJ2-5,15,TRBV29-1,TGCAGCGTTGAGGAAGGACGTGGTCGGGCGGAGACCCAGTACTTC,CSVEEGRGRAETQYF
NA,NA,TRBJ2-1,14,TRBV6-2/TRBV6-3,TGTGCCAGCAGTTACCCGCCTGGGGGCGATGAGCAGTTCTTC,CASSYPPGGDEQFF
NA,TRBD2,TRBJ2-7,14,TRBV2,TGTGCCAGCGGCGTAGCGGGAGGGAACTACGAGCAGTACTTC,CASGVAGGNYEQYF
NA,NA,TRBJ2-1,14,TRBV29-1,TGCAGCGTTGTTTGGAGGGAGAGGAGGAAGGAGCAGTTCTTC,CSVVWRERRKEQFF
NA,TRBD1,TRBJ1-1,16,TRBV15,TGTGCCACCAGCAGAGATTCGACAGGGGAAGGGTCAAAGGCTTTCTTT,CATSRDSTGEGSKAFF
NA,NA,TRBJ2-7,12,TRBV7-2,TGTGCCAGCAGCCTCGTGCCCTGGGAGCAGTACTTC,CASSLVPWEQYF
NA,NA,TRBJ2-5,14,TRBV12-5,TGTGCTAGTGGTTTGGGGACGCAATACAATGAGCAGTACTTC,CASGLGTQYNEQYF
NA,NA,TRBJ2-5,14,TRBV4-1,TGCGCCAGCAGCCAACAGACAGAGCAAGAGACCCAGTACTTC,CASSQQTEQETQYF
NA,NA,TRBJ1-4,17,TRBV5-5,TGTGCCAGCAGCTTGGCGTCAGGGGATACAACTAATGAAAAACTGTTTTTT,CASSLASGDTTNEKLFF
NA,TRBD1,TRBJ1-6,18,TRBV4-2,TGTGCCAGCAACCCAAGTACCTCCGGGACAGGCCAAAATTCACCCCTCCACTTT,CASNPSTSGTGQNSPLHF
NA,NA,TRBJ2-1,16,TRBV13,TGTGCCAGCGGCCACCGATTCACAGGCTCCTACAATGAGCAGTTCTTC,CASGHRFTGSYNEQFF
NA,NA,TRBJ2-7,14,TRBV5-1,TGCGCCAGCAGCTTTGGGGCAGAGTACAATGAGCAGTACTTC,CASSFGAEYNEQYF
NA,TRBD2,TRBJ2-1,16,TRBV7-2,TGTGCCAGCAGCTTTTCGGCTAGCGGGAGTCTTTATGAGCAGTTCTTC,CASSFSASGSLYEQFF
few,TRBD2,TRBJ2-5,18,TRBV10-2,TGCGCCAGCAGTGAGTTCTTCGGACTAGCGGGAGGACCGGAGACCCAGTACTTC,CASSEFFGLAGGPETQYF
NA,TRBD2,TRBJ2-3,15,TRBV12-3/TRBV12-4,TGTGCCAGCAGTCCGACTAGCGGGAAGTCAGATGCGCAGTATTTT,CASSPTSGKSDAQYF
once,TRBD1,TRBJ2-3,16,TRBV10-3,TGTGCCATCAGTAACCCGGGACAGGGACATCTAGGTACGCAGTATTTT,CAISNPGQGHLGTQYF
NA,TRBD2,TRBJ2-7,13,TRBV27,TGTGCCAGCAGTTTGACTCTAGCGGGGGAGCAGTACTTC,CASSLTLAGEQYF
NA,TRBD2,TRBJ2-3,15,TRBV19,TGTGCCAGTAAGACTAGCGGGACTAGCACAGATACGCAGTATTTT,CASKTSGTSTDTQYF
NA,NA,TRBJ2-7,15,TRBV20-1,TGCAGTGCCCCCCGTCAGGAGGGGAGCTCCTACGAGCAGTACTTC,CSAPRQEGSSYEQYF
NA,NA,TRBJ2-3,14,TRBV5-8,TGTGCCAGCAGCTCCGGAATTTACACAGATACGCAGTATTTT,CASSSGIYTDTQYF
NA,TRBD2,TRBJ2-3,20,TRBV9,TGTGCCAGCAGCGTAGAGCCCCTTCGCTTCAGCGGGGGACCTCAAGATACGCAGTATTTT,CASSVEPLRFSGGPQDTQYF
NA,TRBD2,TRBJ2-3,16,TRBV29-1,TGCAGCGTTGTAGGGCTAGCGGGAAGAAGCACAGATACGCAGTATTTT,CSVVGLAGRSTDTQYF
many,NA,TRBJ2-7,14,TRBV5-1,TGCGCCAGCAGCTTGACCTCCGGGGGATACGAGCAGTACTTC,CASSLTSGGYEQYF
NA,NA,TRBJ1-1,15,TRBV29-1,TGCAGCGTTGAATATCCAGGCTTAAGGGACACTGAAGCTTTCTTT,CSVEYPGLRDTEAFF
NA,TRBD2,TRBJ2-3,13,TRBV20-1,TGCACCGGGACTAGCGGATTCACAGATACGCAGTATTTT,CTGTSGFTDTQYF
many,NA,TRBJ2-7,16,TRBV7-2,TGTGCCAGCAGCTTAGGCGGAGGGGGAGCCTCCTACGAGCAGTACTTC,CASSLGGGGASYEQYF
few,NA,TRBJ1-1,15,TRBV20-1,TGCAGTGCTAGAGATATGAGAAGGGGGGACACTGAAGCTTTCTTT,CSARDMRRGDTEAFF
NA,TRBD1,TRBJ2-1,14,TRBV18,TGTGCCAGCTCCCGAGGGACAGGAAAGGATGAGCAGTTCTTC,CASSRGTGKDEQFF
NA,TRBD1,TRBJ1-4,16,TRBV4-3,TGCGCCAGCAGCCGAGTCCGGGACAGTACTAATGAAAAACTGTTTTTT,CASSRVRDSTNEKLFF
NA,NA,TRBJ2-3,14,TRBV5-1,TGCACCAGCAGCCTCACGGGAGAAACAGATACGCAGTATTTT,CTSSLTGETDTQYF
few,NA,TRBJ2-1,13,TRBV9,TGTGCCAGCAGCGTAGCACAGCTCAATGAGCAGTTCTTC,CASSVAQLNEQFF
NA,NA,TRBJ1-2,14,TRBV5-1,TGCGCCAGCAGCTTGAGTCAGACACACTATGGCTACACCTTC,CASSLSQTHYGYTF
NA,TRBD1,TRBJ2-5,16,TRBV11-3,TGTGCCAGCAGCTCCGGGGACAGGGGATTCCAAGAGATCCAGTACTTC,CASSSGDRGFQEIQYF
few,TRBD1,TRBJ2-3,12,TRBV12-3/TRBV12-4,TGTGCCAGTACAGGGGGGACAGATACGCAGTATTTT,CASTGGTDTQYF
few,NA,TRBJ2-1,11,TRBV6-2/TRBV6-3,TGTGCCAGCAGTTACTATAGTGAGCAGTTCTTC,CASSYYSEQFF
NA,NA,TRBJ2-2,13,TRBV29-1,TGCAGCGTTGACCGGCAGGGGCTCGGGGAGCTGTTTTTT,CSVDRQGLGELFF
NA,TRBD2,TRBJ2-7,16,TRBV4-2,TGTGCCAGCAGCCCACTCACTAGCGGACGGTCCTACGAGCAGTACTTC,CASSPLTSGRSYEQYF
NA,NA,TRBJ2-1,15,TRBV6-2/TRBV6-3,TGTGCCAGCAGTTCCGTCGGGGGATGGGGGAATGAGCAGTTCTTC,CASSSVGGWGNEQFF
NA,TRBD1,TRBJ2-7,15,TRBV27,TGTGCCAGCCTACCCCGGACAGGGTCGTTAGGCGAGCAGTACTTC,CASLPRTGSLGEQYF
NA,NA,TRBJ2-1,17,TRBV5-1,TGCGCCAGCAGCTTGGCCGACGGGGCAAACTCCTACAATGAGCAGTTCTTC,CASSLADGANSYNEQFF
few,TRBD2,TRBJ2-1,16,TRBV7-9,TGTGCCAGCAGCTTCCTTAGGGCTAGCGGGGTCAATGAGCAGTTCTTC,CASSFLRASGVNEQFF
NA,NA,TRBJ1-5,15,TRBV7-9,TGTGCCAGCAGCTCCACAGGGTCGGGCAGTCAGCCCCAGCATTTT,CASSSTGSGSQPQHF
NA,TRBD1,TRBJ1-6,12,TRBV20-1,TGCAGTGCTGGACAGGCCAATTCACCCCTCCACTTT,CSAGQANSPLHF
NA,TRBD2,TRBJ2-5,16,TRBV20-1,TGCAGTGCTAGAGATCGGGTTAGCGGGAGCGAAGAGACCCAGTACTTC,CSARDRVSGSEETQYF
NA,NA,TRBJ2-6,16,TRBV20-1,TGCAGTGCTAGTCAGGGGTCGAGCTCTGGGGCCAACGTCCTGACTTTC,CSASQGSSSGANVLTF
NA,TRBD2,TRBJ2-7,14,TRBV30,TGTGCCTGGGACCCGGCTAGCGGCTCCTACGAGCAGTACTTC,CAWDPASGSYEQYF
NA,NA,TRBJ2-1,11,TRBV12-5,TGTGCTAGTGGTTTGGTGGATGAGCAGTTCTTC,CASGLVDEQFF
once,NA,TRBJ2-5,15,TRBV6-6,TGTGCCAGCCTCCGGGGCAGGGGTTCCCAAGAGACCCAGTACTTC,CASLRGRGSQETQYF
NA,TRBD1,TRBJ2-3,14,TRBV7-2,TGTGCCAGCGGGAACAGGGGGCGTGCAGATACGCAGTATTTT,CASGNRGRADTQYF
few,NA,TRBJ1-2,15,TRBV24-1,TGTGCCACCAGTGATTACCCCGGTGGGGATTATGGCTACACCTTC,CATSDYPGGDYGYTF